The 25 T cell receptor beta chains presented below share a single source sample, sequenced in a study of T cell repertoires in cytomegalovirus infection (dated 2019 in TCRdb). This specimen's treatment or condition label, per the study, means: in vitro stimulation with specific CMV peptide epitopes to enrich CMV-specific T cells. The sequencing machine was an Illumina HiSeq 1500. Starting from the raw public reads, TCRdb applied fastp trimming at Q25, assembled clones with MiXCR and retained in-frame beta chains. Each entry is one CDR3 protein sequence, shown with its most common DNA and genes. A total of roughly 990,000 distinct CDR3 sequences appear in this sample, around 32% of them only once. The ten largest account for under 15% of the sample. These TCRs are of unknown antigen specificity. The source material was cultured CD8+ T cells from PBMCs, sampled from culture after CMV antigen stimulation. These receptors were obtained from a human donor in good health (CMV status not recorded). Some clones in this sample may be carry-over from other donors' samples.

This sequence joins TRBV29-1 and TRBJ2-7; weak D call: TRBD2 (6 bases). V was shortened by 7 bases and J by 2 bases, with 15 bases between the two germline ends. This CDR3 region has 13 residues. Germline V gene data show CDR1 as SQVTM and CDR2 as ANQGSEA. Written as DNA, the CDR3 is TGCAGCGCAGGGCGGGACGGAGCCTACGAGCAGTACTTC. This sequence encodes CSAGRDGAYEQYF.

This chain links TRBV7-9 with TRBJ1-1, with D possibly being TRBD1 (6 bases). CDR3 size: 17 residues. CDR1 is SEHNR and CDR2 is FQNEAQ in the germline V gene (reference sequence). Deletions cut 1 base from V and 3 bases from J, with 18 bases between. CDR3 sequence (DNA): TGTGCCAGCAGCTTAGTCAACAGGGTCATAGAGGACACTGAAGCTTTCTTT. The encoded protein is CASSLVNRVIEDTEAFF.

This clonotype showed up just a few times. The chain joins TRBV11-2 to TRBJ2-3; 10 bases are shared with TRBD2. Looked up from germline, CDR1 is SGHAT and CDR2 is FQNNGV. This CDR3 contains 16 residues. Losses at the gene ends were 6 bases for V and 5 bases for J; bases not matched to a gene: 11. The CDR3 DNA reads TGTGCCAGCAGGTCCCCCAGCGGGGGGGATCTAGATACGCAGTATTTT. Its protein product is CASRSPSGGDLDTQYF.

The V and J genes are TRBV7-6 and TRBJ2-3, with TRBD2 identical over 7 bases. The CDR3 sequence is 14 residues long. Trimming removed 7 bases from V and 0 bases from J; junction bases left unmatched: 4. Per the germline V gene, CDR1 is SGHVS and CDR2 is FNYEAQ. The CDR3 region has the DNA TGTGCCAGCATTCCGGGGGGTAGCACAGATACGCAGTATTTT. Protein sequence: CASIPGGSTDTQYF.

The rearrangement uses TRBV11-1 and TRBJ2-7; possible D gene TRBD1, 6 bases. The germline V gene encodes CDR1 SGHAT and CDR2 FQDESV (reference sequence). V was pared by 3 bases and J by 4 bases, with 16 bases between. This CDR3 contains 15 residues. The CDR3 spells CASSFLRGAGYEQYF. In DNA form, the CDR3 reads TGTGCCAGCAGCTTCCTCAGGGGTGCGGGTTACGAGCAGTACTTC.

The chain combines TRBV7-6 with TRBJ2-1; the match to TRBD2 covers 16 bases. Germline lookup yields CDR1 SGHVS and CDR2 FNYEAQ. The CDR3 length is 19 residues. The V gene end was trimmed by 4 bases and the J gene end by 4 bases; junction bases not matched to a gene: 10. CDR3 coding DNA: TGTGCCAGCAGCTCCTTAAGGGGGGGACTAGCGGGGGGGTACAATGAGCAGTTCTTC. The encoded protein is CASSSLRGGLAGGYNEQFF.

This clonotype showed up just a few times. The chain is built from TRBV19 and TRBJ1-2; D possibly corresponds to TRBD1 (6 bases). V dropped 5 bases and J dropped 3 bases, with 13 bases sitting between them. Germline loops: CDR1 LNHDA, CDR2 SQIVND (reference sequence). This CDR3 has 14 amino acids. CDR3 in DNA: TGTGCCAGTAGTGTTTTGACAGGTTACTATGGCTACACCTTC. Translated, it gives CASSVLTGYYGYTF.

The chain links TRBV18 to TRBJ1-2; unclear D gene. From germline, CDR1 is KGHSH and CDR2 LQKENI. The CDR3 totals 15 residues. Trimming cost V 3 bases and J 4 bases, with 15 bases left between them. The CDR3 region is CASSPAETPLYGYTF. DNA for the CDR3: TGTGCCAGCTCACCTGCCGAGACACCACTCTATGGCTACACCTTC.

This clonotype turned up a few times. The chain couples TRBV12-3 or TRBV12-4 to TRBJ1-2; 7 bases are a match to TRBD1. The length of the CDR3 is 13 residues. V trimming: 3 bases; J trimming: 4 bases; junction bases outside the gene matches: 2. As DNA, the CDR3 is TGTGCCAGCAGTTTGAGGGGGCTCTATGGCTACACCTTC. It encodes CASSLRGLYGYTF.

The CDR3 region is CASSQDFPPDTQYF. The CDR3 DNA reads as TGCGCCAGCAGCCAAGATTTCCCACCAGATACGCAGTATTTT. The rearrangement joins TRBV4-3 to TRBJ2-3; D is unclear. Germline assignment: CDR1 LGHNA and CDR2 YSLEER. This CDR3 is 14 amino acids long. V was cut by 0 bases and J by 4 bases, with 8 bases left in between.

V is TRBV7-8 and J is TRBJ2-2; the D is unclear. This CDR3 is built from 16 residues. V gave up 6 bases and J gave up 2 bases, with 16 bases separating them. Germline values: CDR1 SGHVS, CDR2 FQNEAQ. CDR3 protein: CASSFSGQTNTGELFF. CDR3 sequence (DNA): TGTGCCAGCAGTTTTTCGGGCCAAACCAACACCGGGGAGCTGTTTTTT.

In regard to this clonotype: Possible read error: a much larger clone is one base away. The gene calls are TRBV7-8 and TRBJ2-1; D gene ambiguous. The CDR3 length is 14 residues. Germline V gene sequence: CDR1 SGHVS, CDR2 FQNEAQ. DNA for the CDR3: TGTGCCAACAGCCAAGATGGGGATTACAATGAGCAGTTCTTC. This codes for CANSQDGDYNEQFF.

V is TRBV7-9 and J is TRBJ1-1; D is uncertain. From germline, CDR1 is SEHNR and CDR2 FQNEAQ (reference sequence). Between the trimmed V and J ends, which lost 1 base and 4 bases, there was a span of 13 bases. CDR3 length: 15 residues. CDR3 bases: TGTGCCAGCAGCTTAGAGACGGTGTTAAGCACTGAAGCTTTCTTT. Translation: CASSLETVLSTEAFF.

The chain has TRBV12-3 or TRBV12-4 and TRBJ2-1; TRBD2 matches at 9 bases. J was trimmed by 9 bases and V by 1 base; bases with no gene match: 7. This CDR3 spans 15 amino acids. This CDR3 reads CASSLEERGVFEQFF. The CDR3 region has the DNA TGTGCCAGCAGTTTAGAAGAGCGGGGGGTGTTTGAGCAGTTCTTC.

The chain has TRBV5-1 and TRBJ1-6, with D possibly being TRBD1 (5 bases). Germline V CDR1 and CDR2: SGHRS, YFSETQ. The CDR3 has 15 amino acids. The ends were cut back, 4 bases at V and 8 bases at J, with 16 bases in the middle. Here the CDR3 reads CASSLSDILDSPLHF. CDR3 bases: TGCGCCAGCAGCCTATCGGACATTTTAGATTCACCCCTCCACTTT.

There are many counts of this clonotype. The chain combines TRBV12-3 or TRBV12-4 with TRBJ2-3, with D possibly TRBD1 on 6 matching bases. CDR3 length: 15 amino acids. V lost 1 base and J 0 bases, leaving 8 bases between the germline ends. The CDR3 here is CASSLDRASTDTQYF. The CDR3 nucleotides read TGTGCCAGCAGTTTAGACAGGGCTAGCACAGATACGCAGTATTTT.

The sample holds a few counts of this clonotype. The chain joins TRBV6-1 to TRBJ1-4; 8 bases align to TRBD1. Trimming cost V 6 bases and J 5 bases; bases outside gene matches: 8. Germline values: CDR1 MNHNS, CDR2 SASEGT. The CDR3 has 15 residues. This chain's CDR3 is CASRPSGQENEKLFF. The DNA for the CDR3 is TGTGCCAGCAGACCCTCGGGACAGGAGAATGAAAAACTGTTTTTT.

This clonotype was counted at least ten times. V and J are TRBV4-1 and TRBJ1-6, with TRBD1 as a possible D gene (6 bases). Germline V gene sequence: CDR1 MGHRA, CDR2 YSYEKL. The CDR3 covers 15 residues. Trimming took off 7 bases at V and 5 bases at J, with 15 bases between the two ends. In nucleotides, the CDR3 is TGCGCCAGCAACACAGGGCCAGAGAATAATTCACCCCTCCACTTT. It encodes CASNTGPENNSPLHF.

This clonotype has more than one count but fewer than ten. The chain recombines TRBV12-3 or TRBV12-4 with TRBJ1-6; D is perhaps TRBD1 (6 bases). The V and J ends lost 5 bases and 4 bases respectively, with 15 bases between them. The CDR3 is 16 amino acids. The CDR3 DNA follows: TGTGCCAGCAGTGAGGGGGGGAGGATGTATAATTCACCCCTCCACTTT. It is translated as CASSEGGRMYNSPLHF.

This clonotype was seen repeatedly, ten times or more. The chain has TRBV2 and TRBJ2-1; D is perhaps TRBD2 (6 bases). Germline V gives CDR1 SNHLY, CDR2 FYNNEI. The CDR3 has 12 residues. The V end was cut by 10 bases, the J end by 1 base, with 8 bases between. DNA for the CDR3: TGTGCCATCCGGGGGTCCTACAATGAGCAGTTCTTC. Its translation: CAIRGSYNEQFF.

The CDR3 protein is CASSTRDSLLDKNIQYF. The CDR3 DNA is TGTGCCAGTAGTACCCGGGACAGTCTGCTGGACAAAAACATTCAGTACTTC. The chain links TRBV19 to TRBJ2-4, with TRBD1 identical over 7 bases. The germline CDR1 and CDR2 sequences are LNHDA and SQIVND (reference sequence). The trim removed 4 bases at V and 3 bases at J, leaving 12 bases unmatched. The CDR3 totals 17 residues. Full variable domain (rest looked up from reference TRBV19 and TRBJ2-4): DGGITQSPKYLFRKEGQNVTLSCEQNLNHDAMYWYRQDPGQGLRLIYYSQIVNDFQKGDIAEGYSVSREKKESFPLTVTSAQKNPTAFYLCASSTRDSLLDKNIQYFGAGTRLSVL.

This clonotype showed up just a few times. The V gene is TRBV10-2, the J gene TRBJ2-5, with unresolved D. The germline V and J ends were trimmed by 10 bases and 2 bases, with 5 bases remaining between them. The CDR3 sequence is 10 residues long. Germline V lookup: CDR1 WSHSY, CDR2 SAAADI. The chain's CDR3 is CATRQETQYF. Written as DNA, the CDR3 is TGCGCCACCCGACAAGAGACCCAGTACTTC.

The count of this clonotype is one. The J gene is TRBJ1-2, the V gene TRBV20-1, with D unresolved. Germline CDR1 reads DFQATT; CDR2 reads SNEGSKA (reference sequence). The CDR3 is 11 residues long. Trimming pared 6 bases from V and 3 bases from J, leaving 8 bases between. In DNA, the CDR3 is TGCAGTGCACACCAATACTATGGCTACACCTTC. This gives the protein CSAHQYYGYTF.

The chain has TRBV12-3 or TRBV12-4 and TRBJ1-1, with TRBD1 matching 7 bases. V was pared by 2 bases and J by 6 bases, with 6 bases of the junction left unmatched. CDR3 length equals 14 residues. The CDR3 reads CASSLFRGDAEAFF. The CDR3 region has the DNA TGTGCCAGCAGTTTATTCAGGGGGGACGCTGAAGCTTTCTTT.

This clonotype was recorded many times. The chain recombines TRBV7-2 with TRBJ2-7, with TRBD1 matching 7 bases. The V segment lost 1 base and the J segment 3 bases; nucleotides outside the gene matches: 6. There are 15 residues in the CDR3. CDR1 SGHTA and CDR2 FQGNSA come from the germline V gene. Here the CDR3 reads CASSLVGRGSYEQYV. CDR3 nucleotides: TGTGCCAGCAGCTTAGTCGGCAGGGGGAGCTACGAGCAGTACGTC.